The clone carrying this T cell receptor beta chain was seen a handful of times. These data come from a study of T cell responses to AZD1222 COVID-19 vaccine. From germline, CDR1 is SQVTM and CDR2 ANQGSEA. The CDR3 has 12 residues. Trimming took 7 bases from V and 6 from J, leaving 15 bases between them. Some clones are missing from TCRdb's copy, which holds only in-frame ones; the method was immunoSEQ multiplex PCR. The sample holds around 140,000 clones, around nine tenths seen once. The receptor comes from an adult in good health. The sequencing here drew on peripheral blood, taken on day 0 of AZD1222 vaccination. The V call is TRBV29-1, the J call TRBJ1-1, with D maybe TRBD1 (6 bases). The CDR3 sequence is CSGGTGMAEAFF. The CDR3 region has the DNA TGCAGCGGTGGAACAGGGATGGCTGAAGCTTTCTTT.